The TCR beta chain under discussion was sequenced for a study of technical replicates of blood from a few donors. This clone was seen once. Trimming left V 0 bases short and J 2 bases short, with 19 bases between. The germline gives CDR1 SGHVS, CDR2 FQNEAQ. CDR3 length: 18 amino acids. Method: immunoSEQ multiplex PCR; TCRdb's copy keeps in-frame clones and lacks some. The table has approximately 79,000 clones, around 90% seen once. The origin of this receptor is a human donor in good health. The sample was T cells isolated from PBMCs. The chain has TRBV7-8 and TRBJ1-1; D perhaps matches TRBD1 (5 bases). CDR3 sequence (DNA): TGTGCCAGCAGCTTAGCCCCCAAAGCCGGGACTGACAACACTGAAGCTTTCTTT. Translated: CASSLAPKAGTDNTEAFF.